This is a list of T cell receptor beta chains from one sample in a study of blood T cell repertoires in COVID-19. Produced via immunoSEQ multiplex PCR; TCRdb's table is partial and in-frame only. The table lists 350,000 to 400,000 clones, about 86% of them singletons. The sample comprised peripheral blood. The receptor source for this set is a woman in her sixties with COVID-19, enrolled during active disease. Both conserved end residues are part of each CDR3. Only part of the rows carry a size: once, few, many, or a class if the clone is expanded.

v_gene: TRBV7-2
j_gene: TRBJ2-7
abundance: .
CDR3aa: CASSLVARYPTYEQYF

v_gene: TRBV5-1
j_gene: TRBJ2-3
abundance: .
CDR3aa: CASSRGTGGYGDTQYF

v_gene: TRBV28
j_gene: TRBJ2-2
abundance: .
CDR3aa: CASHSTGDTGELFF

v_gene: TRBV6-5
j_gene: TRBJ1-2
abundance: .
CDR3aa: CASSRGQVGYGYTF

v_gene: TRBV6-5
j_gene: TRBJ2-1
abundance: once
CDR3aa: CASISSRNEQFF

v_gene: TRBV4-1
j_gene: TRBJ2-3
abundance: .
CDR3aa: CASSQEESSGDTDTQYF

v_gene: TRBV11-3
j_gene: TRBJ1-2
abundance: .
CDR3aa: CASSLQDRVGYTF

v_gene: TRBV27
j_gene: TRBJ2-7
abundance: .
CDR3aa: CASSLSGGPLYEQYF

v_gene: TRBV4-2
j_gene: TRBJ1-2
abundance: few
CDR3aa: CASSQSGAGGYGYTF

v_gene: TRBV6-5
j_gene: TRBJ1-1
abundance: .
CDR3aa: CASSYSTGQNTEAFF

v_gene: TRBV6-5
j_gene: TRBJ1-2
abundance: many
CDR3aa: CASSSRGGASYGYTF

v_gene: TRBV5-1
j_gene: TRBJ1-2
abundance: once
CDR3aa: CASSSGGVGTANYGYTF

v_gene: TRBV7-8
j_gene: TRBJ2-1
abundance: .
CDR3aa: CASSWTGLVYNEQFF

v_gene: TRBV27
j_gene: TRBJ1-2
abundance: .
CDR3aa: CASSLSRGSLTGDRKTNYGYTF

v_gene: TRBV5-4
j_gene: TRBJ2-7
abundance: .
CDR3aa: CASTNAGGPSYEQYF

v_gene: TRBV3-1/TRBV3-2
j_gene: TRBJ1-2
abundance: .
CDR3aa: CASRGARGYTF

v_gene: TRBV29-1
j_gene: TRBJ2-7
abundance: .
CDR3aa: CSVADRGYEQYF